The T cell receptor beta chain described here comes from a study of response to subunit inactivated influenza vaccine. J lost 6 bases, V lost 4 bases, and 5 bases had no gene match. The CDR3 loop spans 13 amino acids. Germline loops: CDR1 KGHDR, CDR2 SFDVKD. TCRdb re-called the RT-PCR reads with MiXCR, one entry per CDR3 protein. The table has hundreds of thousands of distinct CDR3 sequences, roughly 15% seen once. This clonotype was seen a few times. The sequences come from PBMCs from blood, collected 14 days before vaccination. This TCR derives from a man aged 50-59 years who received an inactivated influenza vaccine. The V call is TRBV24-1, the J call TRBJ2-7, with 7 bases identical to TRBD1. The CDR3 region has the DNA TGTGCCACCAGTGACCCCACAGGGGTCGAGCAGTACTTC. Its protein product is CATSDPTGVEQYF.